These 8 T cell receptor beta chains share one sample of origin, sequenced in a study of T-cell reconstitution after alpha-beta-depleted transplantation in children. Study conclusions and caveats: At the one-year point after transplant, T-cell counts and TCRbeta diversity were found to come mostly from T cells that had been newly produced.

The library targeted TCRbeta and was prepared with unique molecular identifiers. MiXCR, applied by TCRdb to the PCR reads, yields one record per CDR3 protein. The top ten hold 9.1% of the sample, which has some 300,000 distinct CDR3 sequences, 6.5% to 9% seen once. For these receptors, no antigen is known. Sequenced material: peripheral blood, taken 360 days after TCRalphabeta/CD19-depleted stem cell transplant. The receptors were sampled from a female patient aged 2-9 years who had a stem cell transplant for Fanconi anemia, so the T cells may come from the graft donor.

This clonotype was detected only a few times. The chain couples TRBV7-3 to TRBJ2-1, with D perhaps matching TRBD2 (5 bases). The CDR3 consists of 12 residues. Germline lookup yields CDR1 SGHTA and CDR2 FQGTGA. Trimming removed 4 bases from V and 9 bases from J, with 10 bases in between. This CDR3 reads CASSSGMGEQFF. The CDR3 bases are TGTGCCAGCAGCTCCGGGATGGGTGAGCAGTTCTTC. The whole variable domain, remainder taken from reference TRBV7-3 and TRBJ2-1, is GAGVSQTPSNKVTEKGKYVELRCDPISGHTALYWYRQSLGQGPEFLIYFQGTGAADDSGLPNDRFFAVRPEGSVSTLKIQRTERGDSAVYLCASSSGMGEQFFGPGTRLTVL.

This clonotype has a count of ten or more. The chain uses TRBV5-1 and TRBJ2-5; D call uncertain. Germline CDR1 is SGHRS and CDR2 is YFSETQ. The ends were cut back, 3 bases at V and 5 bases at J, with 5 bases in the middle. This CDR3 is built from 11 residues. DNA for the CDR3: TGCGCCAGCAGCTCACTGGAGACCCAGTACTTC. The encoded protein is CASSSLETQYF.

This clonotype was counted a few times. V usage is TRBV12-3 or TRBV12-4 and J usage is TRBJ1-2, with D possibly matching TRBD1 (6 bases). The length of the CDR3 is 14 residues. With 1 base removed from V and 2 bases from J, the gap between germline ends came to 8 bases. The CDR3 nucleotides are TGTGCCAGCAGTTTAGGGGACAACAACTATGGCTACACCTTC. Protein: CASSLGDNNYGYTF.

The table lists this clonotype with a few counts. The chain carries TRBV20-1 and TRBJ2-5, with TRBD2 as a possible D gene (6 bases). The CDR3 extends over 15 amino acids. Germline V gene data show CDR1 as DFQATT and CDR2 as SNEGSKA (reference sequence). With 2 bases removed from V and 1 base from J, the gap between germline ends came to 14 bases. CDR3 nucleotide sequence: TGCAGTGCTAGAAGGAGACGGGGGACCCAAGAGACCCAGTACTTC. It specifies CSARRRRGTQETQYF.

This clonotype was seen many times. The chain employs TRBV29-1 and TRBJ2-5; TRBD1 matches at 9 bases. The CDR3 is made up of 18 amino acids. Germline trimming cut 2 bases from V and 5 bases from J; bases unmatched to any gene: 18. Per the germline V gene, CDR1 is SQVTM and CDR2 is ANQGSEA. As DNA, the CDR3 is TGCAGCGTTGAACCTGACCCCCCAACAGGGGGCTTTCGGGAGACCCAGTACTTC. Protein sequence: CSVEPDPPTGGFRETQYF.

This clonotype occurred many times. The CDR3 region is CASSLASRGGGYNEQFF. As DNA, the CDR3 is TGTGCCAGCAGTTTAGCCTCTCGGGGCGGGGGCTACAATGAGCAGTTCTTC. The chain is built from TRBV12-3 or TRBV12-4 and TRBJ2-1; 7 bases are a match to TRBD2. The CDR3 covers 17 residues. Losses at the gene ends were 0 bases for V and 3 bases for J; bases not matched to a gene: 8.

This clonotype showed up many times. The rearrangement links TRBV10-2 to TRBJ2-7, with a weak D call TRBD1 (6 bases). From germline, CDR1 is WSHSY and CDR2 SAAADI. The CDR3 runs to 15 residues. The ends were cut back, 2 bases at V and 1 base at J, with 12 bases in the middle. The CDR3 sequence is CASSEQGFFSYEQYF. For the CDR3, the DNA is TGCGCCAGCAGTGAGCAGGGGTTTTTTTCCTACGAGCAGTACTTC.

Many counts were recorded for this clonotype. The rearrangement links TRBV4-2 to TRBJ2-1; TRBD2 might be the D (5 bases). The CDR3 has 14 residues. Trimming pared 7 bases from V and 5 bases from J, leaving 15 bases between. CDR1 and CDR2 (germline): LGHNA, YNFKEQ. The CDR3: CASTLLHGDNEQFF. The DNA for the CDR3 is TGTGCCAGCACCCTACTCCACGGGGACAATGAGCAGTTCTTC.